This is a list of T cell receptor beta chains from one sample in a study of blood T cell repertoires in COVID-19. The method was immunoSEQ multiplex PCR; TCRdb's version includes in-frame clones alone and lacks a portion of them. The repertoire holds about 260,000 clones, about 86% seen once, with roughly 4% in the top ten. The sample taken for sequencing was peripheral blood. The receptors shown here come from a man younger than 35 with active or convalescent COVID-19. Both conserved end residues are part of each CDR3. The D gene is left open where the match is weak. A row's size may be missing; if present it is once, few, many or a size class.

>-|TRBV9|-|TRBJ2-7
CASSLGGEQYF
>-|TRBV7-9|-|TRBJ2-7
CASSPTTHEQYF
>-|TRBV28|-|TRBJ2-3
CASSLFSLSTDTQYF
>-|TRBV4-2|TRBD2|TRBJ2-2
CASSQDRTSGGSRTGELFF
>-|TRBV7-6|TRBD2|TRBJ2-5
CASSLVLLAGTQETQYF
>-|TRBV7-2|-|TRBJ2-2
CASSLGATGELFF
>-|TRBV19|-|TRBJ2-1
CASSIPGSSYNEQFF
>once|TRBV7-2|TRBD1|TRBJ2-6
CASTPPRDRALSGANVLTF
>-|TRBV5-5|TRBD1|TRBJ2-5
CASSLRGGQWETQYF
>-|TRBV5-1|TRBD2|TRBJ2-5
CASSFTSGKETQYF
>-|TRBV14|-|TRBJ1-6
CASSQDGRPGNSPLHF
>many|TRBV29-1|-|TRBJ1-3
CSVEGQVGNTIYF
>-|TRBV6-5|-|TRBJ2-3
CASSYGRVGSDTQYF
>-|TRBV7-2|TRBD1|TRBJ1-1
CASSPTGESRAFF
>-|TRBV12-5|TRBD2|TRBJ2-1
CASGPGLAWNEQFF
>-|TRBV5-1|-|TRBJ1-2
CASSGGGAGSRYTF
>-|TRBV5-1|TRBD1|TRBJ1-1
CASMAGGDLEAFF
>once|TRBV5-1|TRBD1|TRBJ1-2
CASSSGRTGLGYTF
>-|TRBV28|-|TRBJ1-2
CASSSSYYGYTF
>-|TRBV19|-|TRBJ2-3
CASSTGDTDTQYF
>-|TRBV6-6|TRBD2|TRBJ2-1
CASRQLAGDNEQFF
>once|TRBV5-4|-|TRBJ1-1
CASSLTVRDTEAFF
>few|TRBV5-1|TRBD2|TRBJ2-1
CASSLTSGGLNEQFF
>-|TRBV30|-|TRBJ1-2
CAWSWTLGYTF
>-|TRBV6-4|-|TRBJ2-1
CASSVERASEQFF
>-|TRBV5-1|TRBD1|TRBJ2-5
CASSLAGQLETQYF